Below, one T cell receptor beta chain is given with its context. Antigen specificity is unknown. This specimen belongs to a study of spatial heterogeneity in lung cancer. For the study at large: There were consistently more beta-chain sequences detected than alpha-chain sequences. Study outcomes and limitations: Tumor TCRs that were ubiquitous and expanded showed up in blood more at resection than follow-up.

The library protocol tagged each TCR cDNA with a unique molecular identifier. Each CDR3 protein is one row after TCRdb ran MiXCR on the 5' RACE reads. The sample yields 60,000 to 90,000 distinct CDR3 sequences, about 14% seen once. Time point meaning: sample taken at primary tumor resection. Unsorted samples of tumor, nontumor lung or frozen PBMC had their whole RNA sequenced. The donors were approximately 70 patients with non-small cell lung cancer that was early-stage and untreated. This clonotype originated in a male donor with early-stage non-small cell lung cancer. Sequences were derived from PBMCs, sampled at surgery.

CDR3 nucleotide sequence: TGTGCCAGCTCACGGGGGAACAGGGAACAGCCCCAGCATTTT. Translation: CASSRGNREQPQHF. The chain links TRBV18 to TRBJ1-5; perhaps TRBD1 as D (6 bases). CDR3 size: 14 residues. Trimming pared 4 bases from V and 7 bases from J, leaving 14 bases between. Germline values: CDR1 KGHSH, CDR2 LQKENI. The entire variable domain, with the rest obtained from reference TRBV18 and TRBJ1-5, is as follows: NAGVMQNPRHLVRRRGQEARLRCSPMKGHSHVYWYRQLPEEGLKFMVYLQKENIIDESGMPKERFSAEFPKEGPSILRIQQVVRGDSAAYFCASSRGNREQPQHFGDGTRLSIL.